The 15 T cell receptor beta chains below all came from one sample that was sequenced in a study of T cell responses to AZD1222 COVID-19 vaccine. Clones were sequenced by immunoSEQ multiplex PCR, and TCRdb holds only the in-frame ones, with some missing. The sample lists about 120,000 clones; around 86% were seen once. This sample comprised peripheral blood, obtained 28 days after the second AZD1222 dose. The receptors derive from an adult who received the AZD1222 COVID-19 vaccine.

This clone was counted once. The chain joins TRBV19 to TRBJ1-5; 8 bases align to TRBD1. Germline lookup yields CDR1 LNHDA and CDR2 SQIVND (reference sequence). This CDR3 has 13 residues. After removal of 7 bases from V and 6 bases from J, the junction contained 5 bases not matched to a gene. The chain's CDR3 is CASTITGGQPQHF. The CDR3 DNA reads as TGTGCCAGTACCATAACAGGGGGTCAGCCCCAGCATTTT.

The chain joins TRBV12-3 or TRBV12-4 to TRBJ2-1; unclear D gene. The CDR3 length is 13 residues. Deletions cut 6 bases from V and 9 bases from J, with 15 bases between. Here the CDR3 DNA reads TGTGCCAGCAGCCAAACCCCCTTTGGTGAGCAGTTCTTC. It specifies CASSQTPFGEQFF.

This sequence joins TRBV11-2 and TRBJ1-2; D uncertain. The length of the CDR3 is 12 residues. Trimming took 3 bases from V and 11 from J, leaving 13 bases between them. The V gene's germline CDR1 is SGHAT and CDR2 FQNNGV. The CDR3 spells CASSFASGGYTF. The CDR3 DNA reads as TGTGCCAGCAGCTTCGCCTCGGGAGGTTACACCTTC. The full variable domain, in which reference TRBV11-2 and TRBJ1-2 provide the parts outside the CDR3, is EAGVAQSPRYKIIEKRQSVAFWCNPISGHATLYWYQQILGQGPKLLIQFQNNGVVDDSQLPKDRFSAERLKGVDSTLKIQPAKLEDSAVYLCASSFASGGYTFGSGTRLTVV.

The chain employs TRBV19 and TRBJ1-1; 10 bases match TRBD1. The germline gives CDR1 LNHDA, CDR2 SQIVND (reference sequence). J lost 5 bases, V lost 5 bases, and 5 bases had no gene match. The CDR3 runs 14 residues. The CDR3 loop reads CASSPGQGRTEAFF. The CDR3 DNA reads TGTGCCAGTAGTCCGGGACAGGGGCGGACTGAAGCTTTCTTT.

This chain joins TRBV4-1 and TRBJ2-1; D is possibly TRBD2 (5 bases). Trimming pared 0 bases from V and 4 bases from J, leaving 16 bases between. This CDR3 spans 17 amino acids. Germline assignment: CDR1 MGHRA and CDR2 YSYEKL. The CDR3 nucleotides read TGCGCCAGCAGCCAAGAAAGTGGCCTAGCCCTATACAATGAGCAGTTCTTC. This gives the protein CASSQESGLALYNEQFF.

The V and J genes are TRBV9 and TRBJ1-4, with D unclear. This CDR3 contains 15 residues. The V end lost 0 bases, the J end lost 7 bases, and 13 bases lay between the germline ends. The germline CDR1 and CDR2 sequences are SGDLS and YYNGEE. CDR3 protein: CASSVEGRSSEKLFF. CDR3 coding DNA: TGTGCCAGCAGCGTAGAGGGCAGGTCGAGTGAAAAACTGTTTTTT.

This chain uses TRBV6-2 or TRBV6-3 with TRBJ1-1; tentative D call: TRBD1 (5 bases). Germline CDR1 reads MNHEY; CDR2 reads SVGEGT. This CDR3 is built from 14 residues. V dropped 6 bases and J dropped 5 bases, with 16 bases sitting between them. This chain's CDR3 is CASSAATVGTEAFF. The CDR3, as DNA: TGTGCCAGCAGCGCCGCGACAGTGGGGACTGAAGCTTTCTTT.

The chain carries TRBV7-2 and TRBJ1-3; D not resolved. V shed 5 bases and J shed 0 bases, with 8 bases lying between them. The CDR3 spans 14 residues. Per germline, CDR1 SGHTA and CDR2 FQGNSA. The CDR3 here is CASSPSTSGNTIYF. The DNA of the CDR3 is TGTGCCAGCAGCCCTAGCACCTCTGGAAACACCATATATTTT.

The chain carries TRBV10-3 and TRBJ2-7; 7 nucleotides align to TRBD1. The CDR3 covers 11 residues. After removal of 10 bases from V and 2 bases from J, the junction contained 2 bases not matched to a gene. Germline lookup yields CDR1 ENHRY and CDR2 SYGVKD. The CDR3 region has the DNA TGTGCCAGCGGACAGGCCTACGAGCAGTACTTC. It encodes CASGQAYEQYF.

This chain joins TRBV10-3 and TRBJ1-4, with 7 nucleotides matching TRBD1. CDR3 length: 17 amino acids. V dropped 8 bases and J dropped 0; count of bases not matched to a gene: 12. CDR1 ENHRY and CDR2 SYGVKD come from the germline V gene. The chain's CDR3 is CAIGRGGLDATNEKLFF. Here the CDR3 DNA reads TGTGCCATCGGCAGGGGGGGCTTGGACGCAACTAATGAAAAACTGTTTTTT.

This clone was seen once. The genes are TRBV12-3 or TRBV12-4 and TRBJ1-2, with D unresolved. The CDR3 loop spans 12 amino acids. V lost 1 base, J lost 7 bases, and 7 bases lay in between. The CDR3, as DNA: TGTGCCAGCAGTTTAGGAGGGTCTGGCTACACCTTC. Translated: CASSLGGSGYTF.

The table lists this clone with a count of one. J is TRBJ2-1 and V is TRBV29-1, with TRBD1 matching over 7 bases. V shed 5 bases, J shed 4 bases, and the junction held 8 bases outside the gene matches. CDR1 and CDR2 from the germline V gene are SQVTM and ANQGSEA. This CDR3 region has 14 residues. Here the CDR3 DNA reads TGCAGCGTTTTAGGGGGCCTTGGTTACAATGAGCAGTTCTTC. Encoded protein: CSVLGGLGYNEQFF.

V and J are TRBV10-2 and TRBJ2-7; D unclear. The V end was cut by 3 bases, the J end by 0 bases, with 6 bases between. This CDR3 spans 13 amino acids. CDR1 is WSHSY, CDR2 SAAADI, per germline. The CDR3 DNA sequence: TGCGCCAGCAGTGAAGGCAGCTCCTACGAGCAGTACTTC. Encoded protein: CASSEGSSYEQYF.

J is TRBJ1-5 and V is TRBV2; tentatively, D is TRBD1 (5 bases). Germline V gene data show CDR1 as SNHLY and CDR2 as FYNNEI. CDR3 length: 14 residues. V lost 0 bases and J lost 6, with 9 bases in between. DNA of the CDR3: TGTGCCAGCAGTGAAGCGGTAAGGGGTCAGCCCCAGCATTTT. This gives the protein CASSEAVRGQPQHF.

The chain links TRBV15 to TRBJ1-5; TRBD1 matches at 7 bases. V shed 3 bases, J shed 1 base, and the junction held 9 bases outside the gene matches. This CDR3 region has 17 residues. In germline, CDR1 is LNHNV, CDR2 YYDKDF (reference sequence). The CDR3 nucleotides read TGTGCCACCAGCAGGGGGGGGGAGACAGGGAGCAATCAGCCCCAGCATTTT. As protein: CATSRGGETGSNQPQHF.